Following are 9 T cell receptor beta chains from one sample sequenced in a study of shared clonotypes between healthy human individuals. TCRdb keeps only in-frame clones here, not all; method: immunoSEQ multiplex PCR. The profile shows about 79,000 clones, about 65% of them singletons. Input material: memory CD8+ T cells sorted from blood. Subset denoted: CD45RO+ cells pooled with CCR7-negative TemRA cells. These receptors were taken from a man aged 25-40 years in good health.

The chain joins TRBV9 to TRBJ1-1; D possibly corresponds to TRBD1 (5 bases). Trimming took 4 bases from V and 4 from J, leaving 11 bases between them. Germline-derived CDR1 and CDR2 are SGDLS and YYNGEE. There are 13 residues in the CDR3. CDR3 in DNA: TGTGCCAGCAGCTCGGGGGGAAGCACTGAAGCTTTCTTT. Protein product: CASSSGGSTEAFF. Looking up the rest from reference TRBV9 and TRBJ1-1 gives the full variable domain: DSGVTQTPKHLITATGQRVTLRCSPRSGDLSVYWYQQSLDQGLQFLIQYYNGEERAKGNILERFSAQQFPDLHSELNLSSLELGDSALYFCASSSGGSTEAFFGQGTRLTVV.

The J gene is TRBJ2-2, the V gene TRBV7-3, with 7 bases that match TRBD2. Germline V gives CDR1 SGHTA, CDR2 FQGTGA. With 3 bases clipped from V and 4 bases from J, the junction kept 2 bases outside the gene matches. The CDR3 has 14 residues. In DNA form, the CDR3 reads TGTGCCAGCAGCTTGGGCGGGAGCACCGGGGAGCTGTTTTTT. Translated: CASSLGGSTGELFF.

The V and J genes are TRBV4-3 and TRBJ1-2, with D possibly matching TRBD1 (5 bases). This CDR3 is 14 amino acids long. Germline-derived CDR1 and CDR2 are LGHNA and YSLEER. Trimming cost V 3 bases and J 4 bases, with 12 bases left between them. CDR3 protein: CASSHQGRSYGYTF. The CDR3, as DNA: TGCGCCAGCAGCCACCAGGGACGGAGCTATGGCTACACCTTC.

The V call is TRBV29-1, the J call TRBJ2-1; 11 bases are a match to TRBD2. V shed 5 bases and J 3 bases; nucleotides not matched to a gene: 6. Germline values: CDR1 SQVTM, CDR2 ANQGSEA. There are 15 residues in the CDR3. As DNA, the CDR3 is TGCAGCGTTCCAACCGGGACTAGCGGCTACAATGAGCAGTTCTTC. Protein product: CSVPTGTSGYNEQFF.

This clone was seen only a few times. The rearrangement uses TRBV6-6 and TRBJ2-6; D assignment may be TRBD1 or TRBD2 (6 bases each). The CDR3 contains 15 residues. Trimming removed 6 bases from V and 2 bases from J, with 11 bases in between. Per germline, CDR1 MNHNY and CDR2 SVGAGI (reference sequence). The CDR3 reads CASRRRGAGANVLTF. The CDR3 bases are TGTGCCAGCAGACGAAGGGGGGCTGGGGCCAACGTCCTGACTTTC.

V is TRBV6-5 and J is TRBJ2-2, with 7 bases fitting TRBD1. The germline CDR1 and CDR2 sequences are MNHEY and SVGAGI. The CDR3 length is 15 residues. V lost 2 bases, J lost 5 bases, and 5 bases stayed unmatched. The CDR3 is CASSYATGQTGELFF. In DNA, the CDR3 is TGTGCCAGCAGTTACGCGACAGGGCAGACCGGGGAGCTGTTTTTT.

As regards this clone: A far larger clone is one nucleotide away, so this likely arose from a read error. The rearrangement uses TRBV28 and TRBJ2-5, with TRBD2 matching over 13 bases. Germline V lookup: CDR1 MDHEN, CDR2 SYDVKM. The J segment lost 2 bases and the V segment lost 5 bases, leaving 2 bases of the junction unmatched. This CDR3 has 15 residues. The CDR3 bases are TGTGCCAGCAGTCAACTAGCGGGAGGGCAAGAGACCCAGTACTTC. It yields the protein CASSQLAGGQETQYF.

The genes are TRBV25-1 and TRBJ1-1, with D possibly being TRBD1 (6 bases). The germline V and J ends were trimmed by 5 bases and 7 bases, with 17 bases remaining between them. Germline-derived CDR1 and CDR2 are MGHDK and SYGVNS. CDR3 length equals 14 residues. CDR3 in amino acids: CASSRRGALFEAFF. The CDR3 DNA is TGTGCCAGCAGTCGTCGGGGGGCCCTATTTGAAGCTTTCTTT.

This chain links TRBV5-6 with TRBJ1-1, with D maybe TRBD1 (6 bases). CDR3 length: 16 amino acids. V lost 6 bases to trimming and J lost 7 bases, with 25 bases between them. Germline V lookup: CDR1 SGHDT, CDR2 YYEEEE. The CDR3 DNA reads TGTGCCAGCACCGATCATGGGACAAGGTTAAGCGGTGAAGCTTTCTTT. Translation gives CASTDHGTRLSGEAFF. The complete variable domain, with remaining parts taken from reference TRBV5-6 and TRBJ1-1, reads DAGVTQSPTHLIKTRGQQVTLRCSPKSGHDTVSWYQQALGQGPQFIFQYYEEEERQRGNFPDRFSGHQFPNYSSELNVNALLLGDSALYLCASTDHGTRLSGEAFFGQGTRLTVV.